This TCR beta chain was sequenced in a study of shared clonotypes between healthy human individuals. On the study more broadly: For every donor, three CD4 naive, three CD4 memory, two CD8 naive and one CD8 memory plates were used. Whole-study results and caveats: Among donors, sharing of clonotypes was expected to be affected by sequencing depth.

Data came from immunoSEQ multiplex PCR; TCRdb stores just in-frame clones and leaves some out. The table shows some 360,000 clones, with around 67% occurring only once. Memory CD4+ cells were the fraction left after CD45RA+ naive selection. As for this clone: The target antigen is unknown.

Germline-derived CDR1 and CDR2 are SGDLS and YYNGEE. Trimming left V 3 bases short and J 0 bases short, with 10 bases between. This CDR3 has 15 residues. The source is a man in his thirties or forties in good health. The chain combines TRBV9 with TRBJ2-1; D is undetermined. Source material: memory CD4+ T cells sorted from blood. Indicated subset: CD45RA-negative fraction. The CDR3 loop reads CASSGLPSSYNEQFF. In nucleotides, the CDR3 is TGTGCCAGCAGCGGCTTACCTAGCTCCTACAATGAGCAGTTCTTC. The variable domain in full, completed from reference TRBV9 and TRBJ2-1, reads DSGVTQTPKHLITATGQRVTLRCSPRSGDLSVYWYQQSLDQGLQFLIQYYNGEERAKGNILERFSAQQFPDLHSELNLSSLELGDSALYFCASSGLPSSYNEQFFGPGTRLTVL.